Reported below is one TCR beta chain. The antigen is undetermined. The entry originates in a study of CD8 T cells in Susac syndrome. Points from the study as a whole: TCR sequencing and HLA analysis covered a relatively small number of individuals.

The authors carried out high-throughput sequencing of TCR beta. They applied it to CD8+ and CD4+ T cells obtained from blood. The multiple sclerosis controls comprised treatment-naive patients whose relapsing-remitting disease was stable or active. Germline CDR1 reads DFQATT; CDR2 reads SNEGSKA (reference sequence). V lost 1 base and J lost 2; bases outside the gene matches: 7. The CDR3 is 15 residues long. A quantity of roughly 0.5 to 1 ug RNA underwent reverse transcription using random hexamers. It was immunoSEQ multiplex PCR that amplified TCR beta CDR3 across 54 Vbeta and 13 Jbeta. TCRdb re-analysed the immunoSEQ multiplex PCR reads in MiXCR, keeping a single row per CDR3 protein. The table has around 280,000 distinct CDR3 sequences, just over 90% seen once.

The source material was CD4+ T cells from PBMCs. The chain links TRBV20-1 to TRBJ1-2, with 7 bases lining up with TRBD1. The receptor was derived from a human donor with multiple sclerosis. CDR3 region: CSARVTGVANYGYTF. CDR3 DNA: TGCAGTGCTAGAGTTACAGGGGTAGCCAACTATGGCTACACCTTC.